This T cell receptor beta chain was obtained from a study of shared clonotypes between healthy human individuals. Whole-study results and caveats: Clonotypes shared by all four sorted-subset donors had higher generation probabilities than non-shared clonotypes.

The donors, healthy adults who were HIV-negative, had experienced no recent acute infections or vaccinations. Losses at the gene ends were 8 bases for V and 3 bases for J; bases not matched to a gene: 9. Germline V gene sequence: CDR1 MDHEN, CDR2 SYDVKM. The CDR3 loop spans 15 amino acids. Generated by immunoSEQ multiplex PCR, the TCRdb table keeps only in-frame clones and is missing some. Here the sample spans about 2.4 million clones, 80% to 95% being singletons. In regard to this clone: The antigen is not known.

The clonotype comes from a man between 18 and 29 years old in good health. Some clones in this sample may be carry-over from other donors' samples. The chain employs TRBV28 and TRBJ1-4, with 7 nucleotides matching TRBD1. The sequencing sample was made of naive CD4+ T cells from PBMCs. The sample's subset: CD45RA+ positively selected. CDR3 sequence: CASSDQGVANEKLFF. The CDR3 DNA reads TGTGCCAGCTCGGACCAGGGGGTAGCTAATGAAAAACTGTTTTTT.